A selection of T cell receptor beta chains follows, all from one sample in a study of neoadjuvant nivolumab and ipilimumab in lung cancer. Libraries were prepared by immunoSEQ multiplex PCR; TCRdb keeps only in-frame clonotypes and omits some of them. Here the sample spans fewer than 40,000 clones, nearly 90% being singletons. The sample in question was peripheral blood, obtained before neoadjuvant nivolumab, alone or with ipilimumab. These receptor sequences come from an adult with non-small cell lung cancer. CDR3s include the opening cysteine and the closing phenylalanine or tryptophan. A D gene is named only where the DNA matches it firmly. Part of the rows lack a size; the others show once, few, many or a class for expanded clones.

clone size	V gene	D gene	J gene	CDR3 DNA	CDR3 protein
once	TRBV2	.	TRBJ2-2	TGTGCCAGCAGTGGCGACGGGACCGAAGGCGGCGGGGAGCTGTTTTTT	CASSGDGTEGGGELFF
.	TRBV7-9	.	TRBJ2-1	TGTGCCAGCAGGCACGGGAGTTCCTACAATGAGCAGTTCTTC	CASRHGSSYNEQFF
.	TRBV6-1	TRBD2	TRBJ2-3	TGTGCCAGCAGTGAAATGGGGGGGAGCACAGATACGCAGTATTTT	CASSEMGGSTDTQYF
.	TRBV7-9	TRBD2	TRBJ2-7	TGTGCCAGCAGCGACGGGACTAGCGGGAGTGAAGTCGACGAGCAGTACTTC	CASSDGTSGSEVDEQYF
.	TRBV5-1	TRBD1	TRBJ2-5	TGCGCCAGCACCCTCGGGACAGGGGGCGAGACCCAGTACTTC	CASTLGTGGETQYF
once	TRBV27	.	TRBJ2-3	TGTGCCAGCAGTTCACCAAACACAGATACGCAGTATTTT	CASSSPNTDTQYF
few	TRBV28	TRBD1	TRBJ1-2	TGTGCCAGCACCAGGGGGCTTAACTATGGCTACACCTTC	CASTRGLNYGYTF
.	TRBV25-1	.	TRBJ2-7	TGTGCCAGCAGTGAATCACAGGGAGGGTACTACGAGCAGTACTTC	CASSESQGGYYEQYF
.	TRBV6-4	TRBD2	TRBJ2-1	TGTGCCAGCAGTGACTCGAAGGCTAGCGGGGCAGATGAGCAGTTCTTC	CASSDSKASGADEQFF
.	TRBV5-3	TRBD1	TRBJ1-1	TGTGCCAGAAGCTTGGGCCCGGGACAGGGCACATTAAACACTGAAGCTTTCTTT	CARSLGPGQGTLNTEAFF
.	TRBV7-2	TRBD1	TRBJ2-7	TGTGCCAGCAGCTTAGGGGACAGGGTAGCCTACGAGCAGTACTTC	CASSLGDRVAYEQYF
.	TRBV7-2	.	TRBJ2-7	TGTGCCAGCAGCCGAGACAGATCTTTAGGCGACGAGCAGTACTTC	CASSRDRSLGDEQYF
.	TRBV9	TRBD2	TRBJ2-1	TGTGCCAGCAGCGAAAGCGGGGTACCGACCAATGAGCAGTTCTTC	CASSESGVPTNEQFF
.	TRBV27	.	TRBJ1-1	TGTGCCAGCAGACCTAACAGGGCAGAAGATCGGAACACTGAAGCTTTCTTT	CASRPNRAEDRNTEAFF
.	TRBV30	TRBD1	TRBJ1-4	TGTGCCTGCCGGGACAGGCTTCTCTCTAATGAAAAACTGTTTTTT	CACRDRLLSNEKLFF
.	TRBV7-9	TRBD1	TRBJ1-4	TGTGCCAGCAGCTTAACAGGGGAAGGGGAAAAACTGTTTTTT	CASSLTGEGEKLFF
once	TRBV9	TRBD2	TRBJ2-2	TGTGCCAGCAGCGTAGCACTAGCGGGAGAGCACTGGGAGCTGTTTTTT	CASSVALAGEHWELFF
.	TRBV9	.	TRBJ1-4	TGTGCCAGCAGCGTAGCCGGGCTGGTGGCTGAAAAACTGTTTTTT	CASSVAGLVAEKLFF
.	TRBV2	.	TRBJ2-1	TGTGCCAGCAGTTTTAGTCCCAGCAATGAGCAGTTCTTC	CASSFSPSNEQFF
.	TRBV18	.	TRBJ2-3	TGTGCCAGCTCACTCGAGAGCACAGATACGCAGTATTTT	CASSLESTDTQYF
.	TRBV18	.	TRBJ2-1	TGTGCCAGCTCACCCAGGGTGGTTGAGCAGTTCTTC	CASSPRVVEQFF
.	TRBV5-1	.	TRBJ2-7	TGCGCCAGCAGCTTGGTACTCCAGGGTGTTAACGAGCAGTACTTC	CASSLVLQGVNEQYF
few	TRBV4-1	.	TRBJ2-7	TGCGCCAGCAGCCAAGGGAGAGAGGGTCTTACTCAATACGAGCAGTACTTC	CASSQGREGLTQYEQYF
.	TRBV4-1	.	TRBJ1-5	TGCGCCAGCAGCCCCGGCGGAGGGGGTGGGCCCCAGCATTTT	CASSPGGGGGPQHF
.	TRBV30	TRBD1	TRBJ2-7	TGTGCCTGGGGGACAGGGACCTACGAGCAGTACTTC	CAWGTGTYEQYF
.	TRBV28	.	TRBJ2-5	TGTGCCAGCTCATCGGGGGCTCAAGAGACCCAGTACTTC	CASSSGAQETQYF